This is a list of T cell receptor beta chains from one sample in a study of blood T cell repertoires in COVID-19. Sequencing was performed with immunoSEQ multiplex PCR; in TCRdb, only in-frame clones are kept and a portion is missing. The sample has around 220,000 clones; 85% to 90% are singletons. The sample was peripheral blood. The receptors derive from a man between 45 and 60 years old with acute or convalescent COVID-19. CDR3s leave out the opening cysteine and the closing phenylalanine or tryptophan.

TRBV5-5	14	TRBJ1-5	ASSSGQRTSNQPQH
TRBV5-6	15	TRBJ1-5	ASSSGTGLNSNQPQH
TRBV3-1/TRBV3-2	12	TRBJ1-1	ASSAGQIHTEAF
TRBV7-9	12	TRBJ1-1	ASSLGQANTEAF
TRBV11-2	14	TRBJ2-3	ASSLVAGTATDTQY
TRBV11-2	14	TRBJ1-1	ASSLALTGYNTEAF
TRBV6-5	13	TRBJ1-1	ASSYSNRRNTEAF
TRBV6-5	12	TRBJ2-1	ASTRTSGVHEQF
TRBV6-4	12	TRBJ2-2	ASRRGSDPGELF
TRBV24-1	13	TRBJ2-1	ATSEGQGYYNEQF
TRBV19	13	TRBJ1-6	ASSIKSRFGSPLH
TRBV4-2	13	TRBJ2-5	ASSQDWRGPETQY
TRBV6-5	14	TRBJ2-7	ASSYTGTYRSYEQY
TRBV5-1	12	TRBJ2-5	ASKEGQAQETQY
TRBV19	11	TRBJ1-2	ASSYGTGYGYT
TRBV12-3/TRBV12-4	11	TRBJ2-1	ASRLDRGNEQF